The entry below gives a single T cell receptor beta chain sequence along with its context. Its antigen is unidentified. Each TCR beta library was made by quantitative 5'-RACE that incorporated molecular barcodes. One entry per CDR3 protein results from TCRdb running MiXCR on the 5' RACE reads. The sample holds approximately 200,000 distinct CDR3 sequences, 10% to 15% seen once. The CDR3 covers 15 residues. CDR1 is MGHRA, CDR2 YSYEKL, per germline. V was shortened by 1 base and J by 4 bases, with 12 bases between the two germline ends. This sample is drawn from a study of CD8 T cells in ankylosing spondylitis. Whole-study findings and limits: In synovial fluid and blood from reactive arthritis, some motif variants were previously reported. As for the disease-linked clones, they showed a CD8+ phenotype and occurred at relatively low frequencies in peripheral blood. Disease-linked clones reportedly showed significant enrichment in matched ankylosing spondylitis synovial fluid.

Sequenced: blood, either unsorted or a sorted T cell fraction (not recorded which). The V call is TRBV4-1, the J call TRBJ2-3; D gene unclear. The clonotype originates from a male donor with ankylosing spondylitis or in good health (not recorded which). The CDR3 coding sequence is TGCGCCAGCAGCCAAGGGCTTAGTGTTGCAGATACGCAGTATTTT. It encodes CASSQGLSVADTQYF.